The clone carrying this TCR beta chain showed up just a few times. Its antigen is not known. This specimen belongs to a study of T cells in Graves' hyperthyroidism and ophthalmopathy. The study excluded patients with uncontrolled infection, other autoimmune disease, pregnancy or lactation. The germline V gene has CDR1 DFQATT and CDR2 SNEGSKA (reference sequence). The CDR3 has 16 amino acids. The ends lost 0 bases at V and 7 bases at J; junction bases unmatched: 10. Study results and limitations: The model's output predicted ophthalmopathy at a median of approximately 6.5 months prior to onset.

TCR beta CDR3 region amplification was performed from RNA transcripts. When the TCR CDR3 underwent first-round RT-PCR, the HTBI primer set was used. TCRdb redid the calling of the multiplex PCR reads with MiXCR, one entry per CDR3 protein. The repertoire holds about 640,000 distinct CDR3 sequences, with 20% to 25% as singletons. The chain has TRBV20-1 and TRBJ2-1; 9 positions agree with TRBD2. What was sequenced was blood. This receptor was obtained from a man younger than 40 with Graves' ophthalmopathy. The CDR3 DNA follows: TGCAGTGCTAGAGATCTAGCTAGCGGGGTATTTAATGAGCAGTTCTTC. Amino acid sequence: CSARDLASGVFNEQFF.